This TCR beta chain came from a study of patients and donors after allogeneic stem cell transplantation. TCRdb re-called the RT-PCR reads with MiXCR, one entry per CDR3 protein. The sample yields fewer than 250,000 distinct CDR3 sequences, over 12% seen once. The V end lost 5 bases, the J end lost 2 bases, and 14 bases lay between the germline ends. Germline V gives CDR1 DFQATT, CDR2 SNEGSKA (reference sequence). This CDR3 has 14 amino acids. The sequencing input was blood, either unsorted or a sorted T cell fraction (not recorded which). The V gene is TRBV20-1, the J gene TRBJ2-3; D is possibly TRBD1 (5 bases). The TCR was taken from a human donor who was either an allogeneic HSCT recipient or a stem cell or donor lymphocyte infusion donor (not recorded which). It is not recorded whose cells these are; they may come from a transplant donor. The CDR3 DNA reads TGCAGTGCTCTCGTGGCAGGGAACACAGATACGCAGTATTTT. Protein: CSALVAGNTDTQYF.